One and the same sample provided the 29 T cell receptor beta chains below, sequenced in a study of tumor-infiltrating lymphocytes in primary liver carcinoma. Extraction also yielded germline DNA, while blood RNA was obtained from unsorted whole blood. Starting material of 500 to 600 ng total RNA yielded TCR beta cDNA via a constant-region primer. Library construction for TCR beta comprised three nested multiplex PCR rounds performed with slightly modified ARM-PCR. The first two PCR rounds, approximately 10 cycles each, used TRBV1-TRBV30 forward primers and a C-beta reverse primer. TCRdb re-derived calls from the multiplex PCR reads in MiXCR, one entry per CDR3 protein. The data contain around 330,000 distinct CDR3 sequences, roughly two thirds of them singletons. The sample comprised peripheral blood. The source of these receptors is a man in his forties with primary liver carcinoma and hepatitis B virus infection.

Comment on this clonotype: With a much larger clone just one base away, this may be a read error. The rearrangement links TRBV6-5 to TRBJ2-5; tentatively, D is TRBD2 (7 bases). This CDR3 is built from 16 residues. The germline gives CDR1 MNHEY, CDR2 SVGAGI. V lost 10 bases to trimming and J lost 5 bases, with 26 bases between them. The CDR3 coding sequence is TGTGCCACCGGGGGCCGGCGGGAGCTTGATAGCGAGACCCAGTACTTC. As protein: CATGGRRELDSETQYF.

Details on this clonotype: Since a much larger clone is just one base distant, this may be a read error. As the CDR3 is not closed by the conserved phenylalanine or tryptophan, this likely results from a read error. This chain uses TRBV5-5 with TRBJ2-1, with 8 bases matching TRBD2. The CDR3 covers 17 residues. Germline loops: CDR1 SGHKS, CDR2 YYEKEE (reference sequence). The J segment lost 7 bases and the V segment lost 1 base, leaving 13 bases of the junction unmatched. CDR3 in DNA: TGTGCCAGCAGCTTGTCTCGGGGTAGCGGGATCTTGAATGAGCAGTTCTCC. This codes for CASSLSRGSGILNEQFS.

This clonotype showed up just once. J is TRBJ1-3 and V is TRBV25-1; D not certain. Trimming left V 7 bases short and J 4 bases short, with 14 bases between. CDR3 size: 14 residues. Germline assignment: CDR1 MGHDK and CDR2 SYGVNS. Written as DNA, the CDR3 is TGTGCCAGCATCGCAGAGAATAAAGGAAACACCATATATTTT. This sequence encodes CASIAENKGNTIYF.

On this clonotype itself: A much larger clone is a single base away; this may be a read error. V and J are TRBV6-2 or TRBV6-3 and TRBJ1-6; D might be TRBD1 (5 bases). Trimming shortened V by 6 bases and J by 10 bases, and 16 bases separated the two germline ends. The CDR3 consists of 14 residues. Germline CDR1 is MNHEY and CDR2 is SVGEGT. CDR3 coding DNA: TGTGCCAGCAGACCCGGGGGTTCTGAATCACCCCTCCACTTT. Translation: CASRPGGSESPLHF.

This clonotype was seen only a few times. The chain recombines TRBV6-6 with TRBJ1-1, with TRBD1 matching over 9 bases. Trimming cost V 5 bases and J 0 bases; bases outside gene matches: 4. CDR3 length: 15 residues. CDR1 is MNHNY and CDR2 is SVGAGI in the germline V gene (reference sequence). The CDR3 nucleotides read TGTGCCAGCAGTCCCCGGACAGGGGTGAACACTGAAGCTTTCTTT. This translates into CASSPRTGVNTEAFF.

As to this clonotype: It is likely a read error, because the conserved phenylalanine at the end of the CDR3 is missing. The chain's CDR3 is CASSDRAGRLNQPQHL. In DNA form, the CDR3 reads TGTGCCAGCAGTGACCGCGCAGGGCGCCTCAATCAGCCCCAGCATTTA. The V call is TRBV6-1, the J call TRBJ1-5; a possible D gene is TRBD1 (5 bases). The V and J ends lost 3 bases and 3 bases respectively, with 15 bases between them. The CDR3 contains 16 residues. The V gene's germline CDR1 is MNHNS and CDR2 SASEGT.

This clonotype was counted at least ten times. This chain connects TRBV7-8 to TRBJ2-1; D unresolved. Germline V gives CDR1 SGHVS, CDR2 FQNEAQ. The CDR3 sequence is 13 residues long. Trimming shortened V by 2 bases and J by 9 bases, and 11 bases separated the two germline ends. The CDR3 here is CASSLRLQSEQFF. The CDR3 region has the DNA TGTGCCAGCAGCTTAAGACTGCAGAGTGAGCAGTTCTTC.

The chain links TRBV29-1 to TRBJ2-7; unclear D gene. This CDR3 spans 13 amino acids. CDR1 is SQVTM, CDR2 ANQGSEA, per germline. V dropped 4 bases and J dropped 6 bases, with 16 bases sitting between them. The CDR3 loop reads CSVGSWPESEQYF. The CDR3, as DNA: TGCAGCGTTGGATCGTGGCCCGAGAGCGAGCAGTACTTC.

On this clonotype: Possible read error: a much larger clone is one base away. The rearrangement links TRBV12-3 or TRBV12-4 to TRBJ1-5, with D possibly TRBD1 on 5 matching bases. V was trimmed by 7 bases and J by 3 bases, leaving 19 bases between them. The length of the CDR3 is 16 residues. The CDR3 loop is CASILRLGGVNQPQHF. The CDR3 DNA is TGTGCCAGCATCCTTCGGTTGGGGGGGGTCAATCAGCCCCAGCATTTT.

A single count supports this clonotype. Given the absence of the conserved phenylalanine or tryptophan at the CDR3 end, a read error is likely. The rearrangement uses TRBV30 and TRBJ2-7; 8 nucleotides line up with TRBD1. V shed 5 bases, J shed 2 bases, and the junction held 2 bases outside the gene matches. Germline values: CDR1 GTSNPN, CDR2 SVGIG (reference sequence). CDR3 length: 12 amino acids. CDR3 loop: CAWGQGAYEQYL. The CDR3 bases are TGTGCCTGGGGACAGGGAGCCTACGAGCAGTACTTA.

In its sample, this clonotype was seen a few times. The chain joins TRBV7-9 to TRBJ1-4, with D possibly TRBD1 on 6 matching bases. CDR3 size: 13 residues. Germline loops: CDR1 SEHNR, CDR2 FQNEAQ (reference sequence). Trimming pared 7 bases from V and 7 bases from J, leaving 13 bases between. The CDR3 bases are TGTGCCAGCACCGGGGGGCTTGGTGAAAAACTGTTTTTT. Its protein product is CASTGGLGEKLFF. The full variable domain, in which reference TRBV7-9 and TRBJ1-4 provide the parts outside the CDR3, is DTGVSQNPRHKITKRGQNVTFRCDPISEHNRLYWYRQTLGQGPEFLTYFQNEAQLEKSRLLSDRFSAERPKGSFSTLEIQRTEQGDSAMYLCASTGGLGEKLFFGSGTQLSVL.

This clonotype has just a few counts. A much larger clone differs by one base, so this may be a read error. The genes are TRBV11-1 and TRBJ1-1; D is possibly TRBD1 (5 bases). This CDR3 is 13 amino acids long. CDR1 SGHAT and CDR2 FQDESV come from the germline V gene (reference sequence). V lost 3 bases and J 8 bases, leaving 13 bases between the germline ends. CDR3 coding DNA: TGTGCCAGCAGCTTGCATAGGGCAGGGGAAGCTTTCTTT. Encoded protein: CASSLHRAGEAFF.

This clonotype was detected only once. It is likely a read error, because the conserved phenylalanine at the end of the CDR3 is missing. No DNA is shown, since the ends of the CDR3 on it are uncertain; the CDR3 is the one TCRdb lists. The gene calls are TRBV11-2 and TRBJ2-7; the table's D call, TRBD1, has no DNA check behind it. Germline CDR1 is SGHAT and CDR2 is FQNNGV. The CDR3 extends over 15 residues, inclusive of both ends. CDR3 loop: CASSTPRGPPYEKYL.

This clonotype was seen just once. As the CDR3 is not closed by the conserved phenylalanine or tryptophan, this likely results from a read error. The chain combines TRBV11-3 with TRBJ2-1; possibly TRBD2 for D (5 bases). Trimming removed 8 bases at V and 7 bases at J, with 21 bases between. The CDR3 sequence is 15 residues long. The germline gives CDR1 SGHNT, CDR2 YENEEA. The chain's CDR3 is CASQLASGLGNEQFL. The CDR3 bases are TGTGCCAGCCAGCTGGCCAGCGGCCTGGGAAATGAGCAGTTCCTC.

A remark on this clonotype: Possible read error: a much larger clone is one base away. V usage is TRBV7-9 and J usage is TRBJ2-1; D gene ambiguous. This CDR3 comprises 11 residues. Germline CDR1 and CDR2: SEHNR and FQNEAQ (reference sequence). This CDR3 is CAGSHDDEQFF. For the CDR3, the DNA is TGTGCCGGCAGCCATGACGATGAGCAGTTCTTC.

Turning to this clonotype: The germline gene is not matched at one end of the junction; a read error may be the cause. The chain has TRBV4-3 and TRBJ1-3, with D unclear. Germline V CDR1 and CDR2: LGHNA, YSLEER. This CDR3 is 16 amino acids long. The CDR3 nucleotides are TGCGCCAGCAGCCAAGATCAGACTAACCCCGGGTACACCATACATTTT. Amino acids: CASSQDQTNPGYTIHF.

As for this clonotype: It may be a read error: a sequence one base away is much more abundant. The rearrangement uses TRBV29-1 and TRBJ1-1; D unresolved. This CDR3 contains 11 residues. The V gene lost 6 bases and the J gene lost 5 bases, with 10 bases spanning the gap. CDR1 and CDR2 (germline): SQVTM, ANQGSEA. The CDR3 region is CSVRLMTEAFF. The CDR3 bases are TGCAGCGTACGATTAATGACTGAAGCTTTCTTT.

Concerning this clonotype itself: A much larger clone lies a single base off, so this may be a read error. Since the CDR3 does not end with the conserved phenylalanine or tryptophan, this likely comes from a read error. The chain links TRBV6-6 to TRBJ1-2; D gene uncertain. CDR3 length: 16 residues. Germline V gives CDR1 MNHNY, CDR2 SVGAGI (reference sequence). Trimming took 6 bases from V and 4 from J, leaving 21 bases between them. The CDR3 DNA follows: TGTGCCAGCAGCCGTAGTCGTCAGGTCGATAGCTATGGCTACACCTCC. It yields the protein CASSRSRQVDSYGYTS.

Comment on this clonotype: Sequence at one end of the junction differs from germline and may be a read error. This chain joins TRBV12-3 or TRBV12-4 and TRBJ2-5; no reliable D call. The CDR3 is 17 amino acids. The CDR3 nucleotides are TGTGCCAGCAGCTTAGGGCGTGGGCTGGACCCCCAAGAGACCCAGTACTTC. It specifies CASSLGRGLDPQETQYF.

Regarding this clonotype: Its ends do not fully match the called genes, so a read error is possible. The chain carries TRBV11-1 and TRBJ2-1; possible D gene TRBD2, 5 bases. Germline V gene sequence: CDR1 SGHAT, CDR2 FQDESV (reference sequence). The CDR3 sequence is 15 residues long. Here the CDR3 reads CVSSDSSSSYNQQFF. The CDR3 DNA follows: TGTGTCAGCAGCGACTCTAGCTCGTCCTACAATCAGCAGTTCTTC.

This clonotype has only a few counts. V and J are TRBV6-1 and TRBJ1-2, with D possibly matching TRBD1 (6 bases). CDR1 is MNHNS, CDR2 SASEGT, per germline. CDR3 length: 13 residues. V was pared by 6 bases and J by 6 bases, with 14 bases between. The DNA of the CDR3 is TGTGCCAGCAGGAGAGGGGGAGGGGATGGCTACACCTTC. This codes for CASRRGGGDGYTF.

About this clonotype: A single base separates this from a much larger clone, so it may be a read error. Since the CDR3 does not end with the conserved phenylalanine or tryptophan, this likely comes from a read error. The CDR3 bases are TGTGCCAGCAGGGTCCAGAGGTCTGCAGATACGCAGTATATT. Its protein is CASRVQRSADTQYI. The chain recombines TRBV12-3 or TRBV12-4 with TRBJ2-3; D remains ambiguous. The CDR3 runs to 14 residues. V lost 6 bases to trimming and J lost 4 bases, with 14 bases between them.

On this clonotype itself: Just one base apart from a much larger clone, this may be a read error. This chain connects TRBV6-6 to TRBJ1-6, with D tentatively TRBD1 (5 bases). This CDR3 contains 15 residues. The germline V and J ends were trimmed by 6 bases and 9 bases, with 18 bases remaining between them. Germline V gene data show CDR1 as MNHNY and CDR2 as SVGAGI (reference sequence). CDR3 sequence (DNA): TGTGCCAGCAGGCAAGGGGCCGGCGGCCTTTCACCCCTCCACTTT. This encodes CASRQGAGGLSPLHF.

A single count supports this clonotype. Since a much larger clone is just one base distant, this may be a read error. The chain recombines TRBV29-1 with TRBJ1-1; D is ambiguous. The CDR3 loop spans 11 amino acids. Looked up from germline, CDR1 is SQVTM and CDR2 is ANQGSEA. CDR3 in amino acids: CSVERHTEALF. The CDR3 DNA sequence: TGCAGCGTTGAACGGCACACTGAAGCTCTCTTT. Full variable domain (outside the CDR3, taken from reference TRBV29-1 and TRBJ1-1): SAVISQKPSRDICQRGTSLTIQCQVDSQVTMMFWYRQQPGQSLTLIATANQGSEATYESGFVIDKFPISRPNLTFSTLTVSNMSPEDSSIYLCSVERHTEALFGQGTRLTVV.

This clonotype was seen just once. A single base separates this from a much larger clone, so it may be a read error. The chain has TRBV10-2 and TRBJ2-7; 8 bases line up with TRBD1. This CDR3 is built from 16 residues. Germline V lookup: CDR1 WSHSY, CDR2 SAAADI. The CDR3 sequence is CDSSESQDRAGYEQYF. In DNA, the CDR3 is TGCGACAGCAGTGAGTCGCAGGACAGGGCCGGATACGAGCAGTACTTC.

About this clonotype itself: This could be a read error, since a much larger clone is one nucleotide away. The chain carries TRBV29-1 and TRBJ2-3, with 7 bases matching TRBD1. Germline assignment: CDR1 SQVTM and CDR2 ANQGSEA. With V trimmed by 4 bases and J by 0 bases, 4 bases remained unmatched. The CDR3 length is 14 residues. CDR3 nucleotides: TGCAGCGTTGGACAGGGATTTAGCACAGATACGCAGTATTTT. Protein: CSVGQGFSTDTQYF.

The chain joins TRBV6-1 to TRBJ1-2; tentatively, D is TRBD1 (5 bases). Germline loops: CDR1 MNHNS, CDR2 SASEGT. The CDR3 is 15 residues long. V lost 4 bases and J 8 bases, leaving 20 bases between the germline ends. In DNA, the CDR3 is TGTGCCAGCAGTGGACCCTTGGGACCGGGACGCGGCTACACCTTC. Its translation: CASSGPLGPGRGYTF.

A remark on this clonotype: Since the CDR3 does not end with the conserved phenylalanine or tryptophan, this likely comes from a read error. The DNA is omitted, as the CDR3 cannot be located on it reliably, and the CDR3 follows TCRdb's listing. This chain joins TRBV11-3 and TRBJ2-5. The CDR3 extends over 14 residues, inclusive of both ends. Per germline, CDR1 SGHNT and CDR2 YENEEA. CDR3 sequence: CASSSLLRGESQYL.

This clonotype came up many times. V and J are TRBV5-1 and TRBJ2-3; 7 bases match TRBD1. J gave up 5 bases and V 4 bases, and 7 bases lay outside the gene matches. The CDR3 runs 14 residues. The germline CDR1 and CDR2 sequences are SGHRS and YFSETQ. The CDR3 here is CASSPRQGRDTQYF. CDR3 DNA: TGCGCCAGCAGCCCTCGACAGGGACGAGATACGCAGTATTTT.